This TCR beta chain was identified during a study of PD-1 blockade in classical Hodgkin lymphoma. Overall study findings and caveats: Baseline diversity in complete responders resembled that of newly diagnosed patients.

Of note for this clone: Its antigen is unknown.

The table came from immunoSEQ multiplex PCR; TCRdb's copy has only in-frame clones and leaves some out. This table has about 40,000 clones, around 87% appearing once. V gave up 5 bases and J gave up 1 base, with 15 bases separating them. CDR3 length equals 15 residues. CDR1 and CDR2 (germline): SGHRS, YFSETQ. There was relapse after autologous stem cell transplantation in every patient, and there was variation in brentuximab vedotin exposure. This TCR came from a human donor with classical Hodgkin lymphoma. The chain joins TRBV5-1 to TRBJ2-5, with a weak D call TRBD2 (5 bases). This sample comprised peripheral blood mononuclear cells (PBMCs), obtained at baseline. CDR3 protein: CASSRYTGVQETQYF. The CDR3 DNA is TGCGCCAGCAGTCGTTATACCGGGGTCCAAGAGACCCAGTACTTC.